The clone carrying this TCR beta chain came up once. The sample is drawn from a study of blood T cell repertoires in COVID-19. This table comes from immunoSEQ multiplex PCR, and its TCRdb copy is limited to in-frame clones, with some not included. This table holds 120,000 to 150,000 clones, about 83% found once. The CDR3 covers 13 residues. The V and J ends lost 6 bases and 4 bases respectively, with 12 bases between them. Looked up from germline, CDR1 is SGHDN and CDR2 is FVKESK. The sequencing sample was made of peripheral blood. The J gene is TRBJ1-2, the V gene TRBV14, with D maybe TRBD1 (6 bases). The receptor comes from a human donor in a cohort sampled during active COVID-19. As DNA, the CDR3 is TGTGCCAGCAGACCCCGGACAGCCTATGGCTACACCTTC. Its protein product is CASRPRTAYGYTF.